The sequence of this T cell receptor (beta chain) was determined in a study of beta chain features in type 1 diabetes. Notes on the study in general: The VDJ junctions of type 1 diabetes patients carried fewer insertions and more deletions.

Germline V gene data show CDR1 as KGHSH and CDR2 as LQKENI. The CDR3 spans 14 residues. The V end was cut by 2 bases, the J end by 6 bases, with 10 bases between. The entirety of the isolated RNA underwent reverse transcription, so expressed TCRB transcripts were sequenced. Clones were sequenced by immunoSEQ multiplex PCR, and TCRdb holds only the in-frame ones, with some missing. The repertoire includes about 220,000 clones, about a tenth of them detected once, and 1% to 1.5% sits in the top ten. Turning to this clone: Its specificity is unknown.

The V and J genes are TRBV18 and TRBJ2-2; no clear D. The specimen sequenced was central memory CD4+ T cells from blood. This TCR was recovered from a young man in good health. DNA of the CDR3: TGTGCCAGCTCACCAGCGAGTCGGGCCGGGGAGCTGTTTTTT. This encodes CASSPASRAGELFF.